The entry that follows covers one T cell receptor (beta chain) sequence. Sequenced by immunoSEQ multiplex PCR; TCRdb stores in-frame clones only, minus some. The repertoire has about 310,000 clones, approximately 89% of them found once; the top ten carry roughly a tenth. The CDR3 spans 13 residues. V shed 10 bases and J shed 1 base, with 10 bases lying between them. Germline CDR1 reads KGHDR; CDR2 reads SFDVKD. This sample is part of a study of blood T cell repertoires in COVID-19. This receptor was identified in a woman aged 40 to 49 who had recovered from COVID-19. The sample was PBMCs or T cells enriched from blood (not recorded which). The chain employs TRBV24-1 and TRBJ2-1, with D tentatively TRBD1 (6 bases). The CDR3 here is CATRRGSYNEQFF. CDR3 DNA: TGTGCCACTAGAAGGGGGTCCTACAATGAGCAGTTCTTC.